A selection of T cell receptor beta chains follows, all from one sample in a study of T cells in Graves' hyperthyroidism and ophthalmopathy. Each CDR3 protein is one row after TCRdb ran MiXCR on the multiplex PCR reads. Here the sample spans fewer than 350,000 distinct CDR3 sequences, less than 15% being singletons. The sequencing input was blood. These receptors were collected from a woman aged 25 to 39 with Graves' hyperthyroidism that later progressed to Graves' ophthalmopathy. CDR3s include the opening cysteine and the closing phenylalanine or tryptophan. D genes are given only for firm matches. The listing skips clone size in some rows; elsewhere it reads once, few, many or a size class.

>.|TRBV29-1|TRBJ1-3|.
CSVDGSGSGNTIYF
TGCAGCGTTGATGGCAGTGGCTCTGGAAACACCATATATTTT
>few|TRBV10-3|TRBJ2-2|.
CAISVVEANTGELFF
TGTGCCATCAGTGTAGTTGAAGCGAACACCGGGGAGCTGTTTTTT
>many|TRBV6-5|TRBJ2-5|.
CASSYGGSPYKETQYF
TGTGCCAGCAGTTACGGGGGTAGCCCCTACAAAGAGACCCAGTACTTC
>.|TRBV7-7|TRBJ2-3|.
CASSLTGQGDTQYF
TGTGCTAGCAGCTTAACTGGTCAGGGAGATACGCAGTATTTT
>many|TRBV28|TRBJ1-1|TRBD1
CASGSRGGVTEAFF
TGTGCCAGCGGATCCCGAGGGGGCGTCACTGAAGCTTTCTTT
>few|TRBV24-1|TRBJ2-2|.
CATRHSKGNGELFF
TGTGCCACCAGACACTCGAAGGGTAACGGGGAGCTGTTTTTT
>many|TRBV5-5|TRBJ2-7|.
CASSFVAGLEQYF
TGTGCCAGCAGCTTCGTTGCGGGGCTCGAGCAGTACTTC
>many|TRBV7-9|TRBJ2-5|TRBD2
CASSGREGPHETQYF
TGTGCCAGCAGCGGGCGGGAGGGCCCTCACGAGACCCAGTACTTC
>many|TRBV7-9|TRBJ2-5|TRBD2
CASSSSTLAGGLETQYF
TGTGCCAGCAGCTCCAGCACGCTAGCGGGAGGGCTGGAGACCCAGTACTTC
>many|TRBV6-2/TRBV6-3|TRBJ2-3|.
CASSYSAGDFSDTQYF
TGTGCCAGCAGTTACTCGGCAGGGGATTTCTCAGATACGCAGTATTTT
>few|TRBV6-2/TRBV6-3|TRBJ2-5|.
CASSPQESSPRETQYF
TGTGCCAGCAGTCCACAAGAATCCTCTCCCCGAGAGACCCAGTACTTC
>many|TRBV28|TRBJ2-7|.
CASGILSYEQYF
TGTGCCAGCGGGATCCTCTCCTACGAGCAGTACTTC
>many|TRBV12-3/TRBV12-4|TRBJ1-5|.
CASSPGGYQPQHF
TGTGCCAGCAGTCCAGGAGGGTATCAGCCCCAGCATTTT
>many|TRBV20-1|TRBJ2-1|TRBD1
CSASGSGDSSSYNEQFF
TGCAGTGCTAGTGGGTCCGGGGACAGTAGCTCCTACAATGAGCAGTTCTTC
>many|TRBV10-3|TRBJ1-1|.
CAIIRIGRTNTEAFF
TGTGCCATTATCCGTATAGGACGGACGAACACTGAAGCTTTCTTT
>many|TRBV9|TRBJ2-3|.
CASSVAPGKEGPDTQYF
TGTGCCAGCAGCGTAGCCCCCGGGAAAGAGGGCCCAGATACGCAGTATTTT
>few|TRBV4-3|TRBJ1-6|.
CASSQDGAANSPLHF
TGCGCCAGCAGCCAAGATGGAGCAGCGAATTCACCCCTCCACTTT
>few|TRBV6-2/TRBV6-3|TRBJ2-5|TRBD2
CASSYSREPETQYF
TGTGCCAGCAGTTACTCGCGGGAGCCGGAGACCCAGTACTTC
>many|TRBV28|TRBJ2-5|TRBD1
CATLGQLEETQYF
TGTGCCACCCTGGGACAGTTAGAAGAGACCCAGTACTTC
>few|TRBV4-2|TRBJ1-2|.
CASSQDGGRPGRGSGYTF
TGTGCCAGCAGCCAAGATGGGGGACGGCCGGGGAGGGGTTCCGGCTACACCTTC
>many|TRBV2|TRBJ1-5|.
CASSGLLGSNQPQHF
TGTGCCAGCAGTGGATTGTTGGGGTCCAATCAGCCCCAGCATTTT
>many|TRBV3-1|TRBJ1-1|.
CASRNGRLNTEAFF
TGTGCCAGCAGGAACGGACGGCTTAACACTGAAGCTTTCTTT
>.|TRBV7-9|TRBJ1-3|.
CASSLVVAAGNTIYF
TGTGCCAGCAGCTTAGTAGTGGCAGCTGGAAACACCATATATTTT
>many|TRBV30|TRBJ1-1|TRBD1
CASQGGTEAFF
TGTGCCTCGCAGGGGGGCACTGAAGCTTTCTTT
>.|TRBV10-3|TRBJ2-2|TRBD1
CAIRGWDRASGELFF
TGTGCCATCAGAGGGTGGGACAGGGCGAGCGGGGAGCTGTTTTTT
>few|TRBV5-6|TRBJ1-4|.
CASSPGGGSYEKLFF
TGTGCCAGCAGCCCGGGTGGGGGGTCGTATGAAAAACTGTTTTTT
>few|TRBV7-8|TRBJ2-2|TRBD1
CASSPDRGAGELFF
TGTGCCAGCAGCCCAGACAGGGGCGCCGGGGAGCTGTTTTTT
>many|TRBV7-2|TRBJ2-3|TRBD2
CASSILAASTDTQYF
TGTGCCAGCAGCATACTAGCGGCTAGCACAGATACGCAGTATTTT
>few|TRBV13|TRBJ1-1|.
CASSLEENTEALF
TGTGCCAGCAGCTTGGAAGAGAACACTGAAGCTCTCTTT
>.|TRBV6-4|TRBJ1-4|TRBD1
CASSATTGTNEKLFF
TGTGCCAGCAGTGCTACGACAGGGACGAATGAAAAACTGTTTTTT
>many|TRBV5-5|TRBJ2-5|TRBD1
CASSYENRGLSYF
TGTGCCAGCAGCTACGAGAACAGGGGGTTGTCGTACTTC
>many|TRBV24-1|TRBJ2-5|TRBD2
CATSDRGLAGTKQETQYF
TGTGCCACCAGTGACCGGGGACTAGCGGGGACTAAACAAGAGACCCAGTACTTC
>many|TRBV30|TRBJ1-5|.
CACGSNQPQHF
TGTGCCTGCGGGAGCAATCAGCCCCAGCATTTT
>many|TRBV6-1|TRBJ2-1|TRBD2
CASRPGTSGEQFF
TGTGCCAGCAGACCCGGGACTAGCGGTGAGCAGTTCTTC
>.|TRBV7-8|TRBJ1-2|.
CASSLGGFADYGYTF
TGTGCCAGCAGCTTGGGAGGGTTTGCCGACTATGGCTACACCTTC
>few|TRBV5-4|TRBJ2-7|TRBD2
CASSFGGIALRDEQYF
TGTGCCAGCTCGTTCGGGGGGATAGCCCTTAGGGACGAGCAGTACTTC
>few|TRBV10-3|TRBJ1-3|.
CAISAGSGNTIYF
TGTGCCATCAGCGCAGGCTCCGGAAACACCATATATTTT
>many|TRBV29-1|TRBJ1-1|.
CSVPGLMNTEAFF
TGCAGCGTGCCGGGACTGATGAACACTGAAGCTTTCTTT
>few|TRBV5-1|TRBJ1-5|.
CASSSGTPGQPQHF
TGCGCCAGCAGCTCGGGGACCCCCGGTCAGCCCCAGCATTTT
>many|TRBV20-1|TRBJ2-3|TRBD2
CSARGLAANTDTQYF
TGCAGTGCTAGAGGACTAGCGGCCAACACAGATACGCAGTATTTT
>many|TRBV7-6|TRBJ2-7|.
CASSLSQGGYEQYF
TGTGCCAGCAGCTTATCACAGGGCGGCTACGAGCAGTACTTC
>many|TRBV28|TRBJ1-5|.
CASSSDSQPQHF
TGTGCCAGCAGTTCTGACAGTCAGCCCCAGCATTTT
>many|TRBV28|TRBJ2-3|.
CASSKTQVRTDTQYF
TGTGCCAGCAGTAAGACCCAGGTTCGCACAGATACGCAGTATTTT
>many|TRBV19|TRBJ1-1|.
CATSSPGYIDTEAFF
TGTGCCACCTCCTCCCCAGGCTACATCGACACTGAAGCTTTCTTT
>.|TRBV28|TRBJ1-1|.
CASSSINRVNTEAFF
TGTGCCAGCAGTTCTATAAACAGGGTGAACACTGAAGCTTTCTTT
>many|TRBV15|TRBJ1-2|.
CATSRESARGNGYTF
TGTGCCACCAGCAGAGAGTCTGCGCGGGGCAATGGCTACACCTTC
>many|TRBV20-1|TRBJ2-3|TRBD2
CSARLAGPDTQYF
TGCAGTGCCCGACTAGCGGGGCCAGATACGCAGTATTTT
>many|TRBV9|TRBJ2-1|.
CASSVGLGGSYNEQFF
TGTGCCAGCAGCGTAGGTTTGGGGGGCTCCTACAATGAGCAGTTCTTC
>many|TRBV3-2|TRBJ1-1|.
CLGVAEAFF
TGTCTAGGGGTGGCTGAAGCTTTCTTT
>many|TRBV5-1|TRBJ2-7|TRBD2
CASSVGGSGGYEQYF
TGCGCCAGCAGCGTAGGAGGTAGCGGGGGCTACGAGCAGTACTTC
>.|TRBV5-6|TRBJ1-5|.
CASSSNTGVQPQHF
TGTGCCAGCAGCTCGAACACCGGGGTACAGCCCCAGCATTTT
>.|TRBV6-1|TRBJ2-7|TRBD1
CASSRQGVFEQYF
TGTGCCAGCAGTCGACAGGGGGTCTTCGAGCAGTACTTC
>many|TRBV4-2|TRBJ2-2|.
CASSQVPDSGTGELFF
TGTGCCAGCAGCCAAGTCCCGGACTCGGGCACCGGGGAGCTGTTTTTT
>many|TRBV12-3/TRBV12-4|TRBJ2-3|.
CASSPVLGGSTDTQYF
TGTGCCAGCAGTCCAGTCTTGGGCGGTAGCACAGATACGCAGTATTTT